The clone carrying this T cell receptor (beta chain) was observed many times. This sample was taken from a study of regulatory T cells in long-lasting Graves disease. HTBI primers from iRepertoire and Arm-PCR of CDR3 regions yielded the TCR beta libraries. MiXCR, applied by TCRdb to the multiplex PCR reads, yields one record per CDR3 protein. The sample includes 500,000 or so distinct CDR3 sequences, 16% of them seen just once. Time point reported: newly diagnosed GD, antithyroid drugs for less than 3 months. The authors made the TCR library using RNA they extracted from PBMCs. In germline, CDR1 is SGHTA, CDR2 FQGNSA. The CDR3 has 17 amino acids. The trim removed 0 bases at V and 3 bases at J, leaving 8 bases unmatched. The sample was also reused in another study, on T cells in Graves' hyperthyroidism and ophthalmopathy.

The sequence was obtained from a man between 40 and 49 years old with Graves disease. The chain employs TRBV7-2 and TRBJ1-3, with 7 bases fitting TRBD1. Sequencing was performed on peripheral blood mononuclear cells (PBMCs), taken at new diagnosis, from a patient treated with antithyroid drugs. The CDR3 is CASSLAVGQFSGNTIYF. The CDR3 DNA follows: TGTGCCAGCAGCTTAGCGGTGGGACAGTTCAGTGGAAACACCATATATTTT.